One and the same sample provided the 2 T cell receptor beta chains below, sequenced in a study of metastatic and nonmetastatic thyroid tumors. TCRdb called clones again from the PCR reads with MiXCR. Here the sample spans more than 40,000 clones, under 4% being singletons. All patients were untreated before thyroid surgery. What was sequenced was blood. Receptors were obtained from a female donor with papillary thyroid cancer or a benign thyroid nodule (not recorded which). Some clones in this sample may be carry-over from other donors' samples.

The chain has TRBV20-1 and TRBJ2-1; D possibly uses TRBD1 or TRBD2 (5 bases each). The CDR3 consists of 12 residues. The V gene lost 6 bases and the J gene lost 10 bases, with 16 bases spanning the gap. Per the germline V gene, CDR1 is DFQATT and CDR2 is SNEGSKA (reference sequence). The CDR3 loop reads CSAEGLAIEQFF. Here the CDR3 DNA reads TGCAGTGCCGAGGGGCTAGCAATCGAGCAGTTCTTC.

There are many counts of this clone. The sample holds other DNA sequences that translate to the same CDR3. This chain connects TRBV9 to TRBJ2-5; 12 bases fit TRBD2. With 0 bases clipped from V and 3 bases from J, the junction kept 0 bases outside the gene matches. CDR1 is SGDLS and CDR2 is YYNGEE in the germline V gene. The CDR3 contains 15 residues. This chain's CDR3 is CASSVGLAGEETQYF. CDR3 coding DNA: TGTGCCAGCAGCGTAGGACTAGCGGGAGAAGAGACCCAGTACTTC.